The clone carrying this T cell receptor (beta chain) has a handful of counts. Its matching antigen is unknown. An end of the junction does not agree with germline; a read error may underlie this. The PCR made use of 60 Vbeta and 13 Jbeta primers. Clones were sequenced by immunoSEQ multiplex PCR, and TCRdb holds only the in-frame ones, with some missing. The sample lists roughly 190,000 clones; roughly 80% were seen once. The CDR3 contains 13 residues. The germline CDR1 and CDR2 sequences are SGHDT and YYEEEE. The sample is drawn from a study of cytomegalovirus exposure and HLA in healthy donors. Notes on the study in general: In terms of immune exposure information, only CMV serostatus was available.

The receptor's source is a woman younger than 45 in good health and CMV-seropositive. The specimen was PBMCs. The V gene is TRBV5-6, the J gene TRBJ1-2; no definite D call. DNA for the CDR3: TGTGCCAGCAGCTTGATGAGAGAGGCCCGTTCCGATTTC. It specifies CASSLMREARSDF.